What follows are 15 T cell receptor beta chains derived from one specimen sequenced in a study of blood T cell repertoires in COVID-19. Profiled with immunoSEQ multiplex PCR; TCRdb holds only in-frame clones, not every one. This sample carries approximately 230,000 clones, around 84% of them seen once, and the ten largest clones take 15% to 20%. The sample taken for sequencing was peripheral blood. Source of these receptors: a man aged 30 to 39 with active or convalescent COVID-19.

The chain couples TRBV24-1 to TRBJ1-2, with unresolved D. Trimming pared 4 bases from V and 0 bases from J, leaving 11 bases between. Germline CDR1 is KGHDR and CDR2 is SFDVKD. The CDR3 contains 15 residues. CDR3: CATSDPLSPNYGYTF. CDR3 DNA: TGTGCCACCAGTGACCCCCTCAGTCCTAACTATGGCTACACCTTC.

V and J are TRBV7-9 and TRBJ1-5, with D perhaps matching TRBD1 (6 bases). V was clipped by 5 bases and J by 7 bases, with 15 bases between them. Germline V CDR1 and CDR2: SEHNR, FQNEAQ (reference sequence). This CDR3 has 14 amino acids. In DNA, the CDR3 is TGTGCCAGCAGCCCTGAGGGGGATGCCCAGCCCCAGCATTTT. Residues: CASSPEGDAQPQHF.

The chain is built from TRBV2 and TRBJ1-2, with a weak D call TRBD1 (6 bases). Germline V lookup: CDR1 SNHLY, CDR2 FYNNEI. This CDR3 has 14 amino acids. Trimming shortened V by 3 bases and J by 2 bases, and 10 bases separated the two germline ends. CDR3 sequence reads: CASSDGDMNYGYTF. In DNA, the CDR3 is TGTGCCAGCAGTGATGGGGACATGAACTATGGCTACACCTTC.

In DNA, the CDR3 is TGTGCCTGGGGGCGTAACTATGGCTACACCTTC. The encoded protein is CAWGRNYGYTF. The chain links TRBV30 to TRBJ1-2, with no clear D. Trimming left V 5 bases short and J 1 base short, with 5 bases between. Germline CDR1 is GTSNPN and CDR2 is SVGIG (reference sequence). The CDR3 is 11 residues long. The whole variable domain, filled in from reference TRBV30 and TRBJ1-2, reads SQTIHQWPATLVQPVGSPLSLECTVEGTSNPNLYWYRQAAGRGLQLLFYSVGIGQISSEVPQNLSASRPQDRQFILSSKKLLLSDSGFYLCAWGRNYGYTFGSGTRLTVV.

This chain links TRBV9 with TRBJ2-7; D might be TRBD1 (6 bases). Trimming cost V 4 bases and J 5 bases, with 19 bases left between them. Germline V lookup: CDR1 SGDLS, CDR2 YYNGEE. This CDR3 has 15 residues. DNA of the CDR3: TGTGCCAGCAGCCCCCAAGACAGGACGGTCAACGAGCAGTACTTC. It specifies CASSPQDRTVNEQYF.

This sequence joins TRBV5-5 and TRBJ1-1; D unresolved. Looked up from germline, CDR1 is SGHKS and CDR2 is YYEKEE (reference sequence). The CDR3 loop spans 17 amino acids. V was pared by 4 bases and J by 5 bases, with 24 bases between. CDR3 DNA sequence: TGTGCCAGCAGCCCGCACCTTTCTACTCGGGGAGGTACTGAAGCTTTCTTT. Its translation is CASSPHLSTRGGTEAFF.

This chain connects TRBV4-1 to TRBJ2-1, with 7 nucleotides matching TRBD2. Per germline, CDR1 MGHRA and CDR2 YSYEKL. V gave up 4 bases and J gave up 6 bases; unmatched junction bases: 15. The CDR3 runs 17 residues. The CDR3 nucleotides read TGCGCCAGCAGCCTCCAGAGGGAGGGGACCGCCCCCAATGAGCAGTTCTTC. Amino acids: CASSLQREGTAPNEQFF.

The CDR3 spells CASSARGSLAAPYEQYF. CDR3 in DNA: TGTGCCAGTAGTGCCAGGGGTTCACTAGCGGCGCCCTACGAGCAGTACTTC. The rearrangement joins TRBV19 to TRBJ2-7; TRBD2 aligns across 8 bases. The CDR3 is 17 amino acids. The V segment lost 5 bases and the J segment 2 bases; nucleotides outside the gene matches: 14. Germline values: CDR1 LNHDA, CDR2 SQIVND (reference sequence). The full variable domain, rest sourced from reference TRBV19 and TRBJ2-7, is DGGITQSPKYLFRKEGQNVTLSCEQNLNHDAMYWYRQDPGQGLRLIYYSQIVNDFQKGDIAEGYSVSREKKESFPLTVTSAQKNPTAFYLCASSARGSLAAPYEQYFGPGTRLTVT.

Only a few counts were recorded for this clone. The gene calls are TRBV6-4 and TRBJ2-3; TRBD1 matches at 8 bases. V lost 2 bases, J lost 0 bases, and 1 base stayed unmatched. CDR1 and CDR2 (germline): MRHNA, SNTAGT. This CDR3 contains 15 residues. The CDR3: CASSDGTGSTDTQYF. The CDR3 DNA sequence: TGTGCCAGCAGTGACGGGACAGGTAGCACAGATACGCAGTATTTT.

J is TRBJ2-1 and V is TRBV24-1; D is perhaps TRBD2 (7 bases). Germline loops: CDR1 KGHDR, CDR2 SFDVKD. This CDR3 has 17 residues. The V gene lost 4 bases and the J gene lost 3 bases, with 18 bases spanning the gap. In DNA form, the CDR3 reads TGTGCCACCAGTGAGCGTCGGGGGGCGCCGGGCTACAATGAGCAGTTCTTC. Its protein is CATSERRGAPGYNEQFF.

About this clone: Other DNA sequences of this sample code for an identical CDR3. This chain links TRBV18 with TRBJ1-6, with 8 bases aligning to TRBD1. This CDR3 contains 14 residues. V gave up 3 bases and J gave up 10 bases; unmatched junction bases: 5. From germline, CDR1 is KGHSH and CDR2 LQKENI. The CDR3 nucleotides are TGTGCCAGCTCACCCGACAGGGGTAACTCACCCCTCCACTTT. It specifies CASSPDRGNSPLHF.

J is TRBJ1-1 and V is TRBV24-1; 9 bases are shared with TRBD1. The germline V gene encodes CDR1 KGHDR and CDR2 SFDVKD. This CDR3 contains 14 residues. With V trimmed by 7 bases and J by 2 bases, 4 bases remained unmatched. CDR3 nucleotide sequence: TGTGCCACCAGCGGACAGGGGACAAACACTGAAGCTTTCTTT. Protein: CATSGQGTNTEAFF.

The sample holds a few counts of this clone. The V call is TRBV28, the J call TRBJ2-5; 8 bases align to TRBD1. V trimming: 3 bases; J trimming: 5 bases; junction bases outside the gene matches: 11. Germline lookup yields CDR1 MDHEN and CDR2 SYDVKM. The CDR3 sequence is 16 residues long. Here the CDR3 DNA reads TGTGCCAGCAGTTTCGAGGACAGGGTTGCTTTTGAGACCCAGTACTTC. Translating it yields CASSFEDRVAFETQYF.

The CDR3 coding sequence is TGTGCCAGCAGTGAACGCCTCAGAACCGCTGGAAACACCATATATTTT. Translating it yields CASSERLRTAGNTIYF. The gene calls are TRBV6-1 and TRBJ1-3; D is unclear. CDR1 is MNHNS and CDR2 is SASEGT in the germline V gene. The CDR3 is 16 amino acids. V dropped 2 bases and J dropped 2 bases, with 13 bases sitting between them.

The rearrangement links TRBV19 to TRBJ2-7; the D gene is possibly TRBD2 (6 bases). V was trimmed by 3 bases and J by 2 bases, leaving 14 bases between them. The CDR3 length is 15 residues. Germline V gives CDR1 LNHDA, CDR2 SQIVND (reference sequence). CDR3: CASSIHSGSPYEQYF. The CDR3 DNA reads TGTGCCAGTAGTATCCACAGCGGGTCGCCCTACGAGCAGTACTTC.